These 6 T cell receptor beta chains were sequenced from one sample in a study of cytomegalovirus exposure and HLA in healthy donors. The PCR ran on 60 Vbeta and 13 Jbeta primers. The table came from immunoSEQ multiplex PCR; TCRdb's copy has only in-frame clones and leaves some out. The table has 76,000 or so clones, about four fifths seen once. Sequencing input: PBMCs. All receptors come from a woman between 40 and 55 years old in good health and CMV-seropositive.

The chain has TRBV6-1 and TRBJ2-2; TRBD1 aligns across 7 bases. CDR1 and CDR2 (germline): MNHNS, SASEGT. Trimming took 5 bases from V and 2 from J; bases not matched to a gene: 5. CDR3 size: 15 residues. In DNA, the CDR3 is TGTGCCAGCAGTCCCGGGACAGCAAACACCGGGGAGCTGTTTTTT. Translated, it gives CASSPGTANTGELFF.

The chain combines TRBV18 with TRBJ2-3, with TRBD2 matching 9 bases. V shed 3 bases, J shed 1 base, and the junction held 8 bases outside the gene matches. The CDR3 is 17 amino acids. Germline loops: CDR1 KGHSH, CDR2 LQKENI. The CDR3 nucleotides are TGTGCCAGCTCACCCCGCCCTAGCGGGGAAGGCACAGATACGCAGTATTTT. It yields the protein CASSPRPSGEGTDTQYF.

This clone was seen more than once but under ten times. J is TRBJ2-2 and V is TRBV6-4; 7 bases align to TRBD2. The CDR3 extends over 16 amino acids. Trimming took 8 bases from V and 5 from J; bases not matched to a gene: 14. Germline CDR1 and CDR2: MRHNA and SNTAGT. CDR3 sequence reads: CASSRGDGGTTGELFF. CDR3 nucleotide sequence: TGTGCCAGCTCCCGGGGGGATGGCGGCACGACCGGGGAGCTGTTTTTT.

The genes are TRBV28 and TRBJ2-7, with a possible D match to TRBD2 (5 bases). Germline V CDR1 and CDR2: MDHEN, SYDVKM. The CDR3 is 13 amino acids. Deletions cut 3 bases from V and 6 bases from J, with 12 bases between. The CDR3 reads CASSFQTAGEQYF. The CDR3 coding sequence is TGTGCCAGCAGTTTTCAGACGGCGGGCGAGCAGTACTTC.

This chain uses TRBV28 with TRBJ1-1; TRBD1 is a possible D gene (5 bases). The V and J ends lost 11 bases and 1 base respectively, with 11 bases between them. The CDR3 totals 12 residues. The germline gives CDR1 MDHEN, CDR2 SYDVKM. The CDR3 here is CAAGSANTEAFF. The DNA for the CDR3 is TGTGCCGCAGGGTCAGCGAACACTGAAGCTTTCTTT. The whole variable domain, filled in from reference TRBV28 and TRBJ1-1, reads DVKVTQSSRYLVKRTGEKVFLECVQDMDHENMFWYRQDPGLGLRLIYFSYDVKMKEKGDIPEGYSVSREKKERFSLILESASTNQTSMYLCAAGSANTEAFFGQGTRLTVV.

The chain links TRBV7-3 to TRBJ2-7, with 8 bases fitting TRBD1. CDR3 length: 15 amino acids. With 2 bases clipped from V and 5 bases from J, the junction kept 8 bases outside the gene matches. Germline-derived CDR1 and CDR2 are SGHTA and FQGTGA. CDR3 region: CASSLGGQDIHEQYF. Written as DNA, the CDR3 is TGTGCCAGCAGCTTAGGGGGACAGGATATCCACGAGCAGTACTTC.